Reported below is one T cell receptor (beta chain). Libraries were prepared by immunoSEQ multiplex PCR; TCRdb keeps only in-frame clonotypes and omits some of them. The sample shows 55,000 to 70,000 clones, roughly 92% of them seen only once. This CDR3 is 15 amino acids long. The germline V gene encodes CDR1 SGHKS and CDR2 YYEKEE (reference sequence). The V and J ends lost 6 bases and 6 bases respectively, with 18 bases between them. This entry is derived from a study of blood T cell repertoires in COVID-19. This rearrangement joins TRBV5-5 to TRBJ2-2; D perhaps matches TRBD2 (5 bases). The sequenced sample consisted of peripheral blood. The receptor comes from a human donor in a cohort sampled during active COVID-19. As DNA, the CDR3 is TGTGCCAGCACCCACCCCCCGGGATACGCCGGGGAGCTGTTTTTT. Its translation: CASTHPPGYAGELFF.